The 13 T cell receptor beta chains reported below all come from one sample, sequenced in a study of cytomegalovirus exposure and HLA in healthy donors. Both 60 Vbeta primers and 13 Jbeta primers went into the PCR. TCRdb's table, derived via immunoSEQ multiplex PCR, lists solely in-frame clones and lacks some. Of about 130,000 clones listed, approximately 82% are singletons. The specimen sequenced was PBMCs. The receptor source for this set is a boy aged 2 to 9 in good health and CMV-seronegative.

The chain couples TRBV7-3 to TRBJ2-6, with 9 positions matching TRBD1. The V and J ends lost 5 bases and 4 bases, in that order; junction bases with no gene match: 6. Germline CDR1 reads SGHTA; CDR2 reads FQGTGA. The length of the CDR3 is 16 residues. The CDR3 loop is CASSQTGGPGANVLTF. In nucleotides, the CDR3 is TGTGCCAGCAGCCAAACAGGGGGCCCCGGGGCCAACGTCCTGACTTTC.

This chain joins TRBV27 and TRBJ1-1; tentatively, D is TRBD1 (6 bases). From germline, CDR1 is MNHEY and CDR2 SMNVEV (reference sequence). Trimming took 6 bases from V and 1 from J, leaving 12 bases between them. This CDR3 has 14 residues. CDR3 nucleotides: TGTGCCAGCAGGAGGGGGTGGGGGAACACTGAAGCTTTCTTT. Translated: CASRRGWGNTEAFF.

This clone was found a few times. The chain combines TRBV11-2 with TRBJ2-7; tentatively, D is TRBD2 (6 bases). The CDR3 runs to 14 residues. Germline CDR1 reads SGHAT; CDR2 reads FQNNGV. Trimming took 6 bases from V and 1 from J, leaving 13 bases between them. DNA of the CDR3: TGTGCCAGCAGGGCGGCGGGGTCATCCTACGAGCAGTACTTC. Amino acid sequence: CASRAAGSSYEQYF.

The V call is TRBV7-3, the J call TRBJ2-1, with TRBD1 matching 9 bases. Looked up from germline, CDR1 is SGHTA and CDR2 is FQGTGA. J lost 6 bases, V lost 3 bases, and 3 bases had no gene match. CDR3 length equals 14 residues. The DNA of the CDR3 is TGTGCCAGCAGCTTGGACAGGGGAGCCAATGAGCAGTTCTTC. Protein: CASSLDRGANEQFF.

The gene calls are TRBV6-1 and TRBJ2-5; 9 bases fit TRBD1. The DNA end lines up better with TRBJ2-7; the J call may be wrong. The germline gives CDR1 MNHNS, CDR2 SASEGT. This CDR3 region has 15 residues. The CDR3 nucleotides are TGTGCCAGCAGTGAAGGGGGACAGGGAGGGGACGAGCAGTACTTC. It encodes CASSEGGQGGDEQYF.

The V gene is TRBV7-9, the J gene TRBJ2-1, with 9 positions matching TRBD2. J lost 9 bases, V lost 5 bases, and 8 bases had no gene match. This CDR3 region has 14 residues. Germline V CDR1 and CDR2: SEHNR, FQNEAQ (reference sequence). Here the CDR3 reads CASSPGTSFLEQFF. The CDR3, as DNA: TGTGCCAGCAGCCCCGGGACTAGCTTTCTTGAGCAGTTCTTC.

This chain uses TRBV30 with TRBJ2-2; 13 bases are shared with TRBD2. Germline CDR1 GTSNPN, CDR2 SVGIG (reference sequence). Losses at the gene ends were 2 bases for V and 6 bases for J; bases not matched to a gene: 3. The CDR3 runs to 15 residues. The CDR3 nucleotides are TGTGCCTGGAGTCCACTAGCGGGAGGGCCCGGGGAGCTGTTTTTT. This gives the protein CAWSPLAGGPGELFF.

The chain is built from TRBV5-1 and TRBJ2-7; 10 positions match TRBD1. The CDR3 has 15 residues. The V gene end was trimmed by 7 bases and the J gene end by 2 bases; junction bases not matched to a gene: 9. The germline gives CDR1 SGHRS, CDR2 YFSETQ. As DNA, the CDR3 is TGCGCCAGCCGCAGGACAGGGGGTGACCCCTACGAGCAGTACTTC. Translated: CASRRTGGDPYEQYF.

The J gene is TRBJ2-7, the V gene TRBV6-5; the match to TRBD1 covers 8 bases. The CDR3 is made up of 15 amino acids. V lost 6 bases, J lost 3 bases, and 10 bases stayed unmatched. Germline CDR1 reads MNHEY; CDR2 reads SVGAGI. The CDR3 here is CASSPVPDRVYEQYV. CDR3 nucleotide sequence: TGTGCCAGCAGCCCAGTCCCGGACAGGGTCTACGAGCAGTACGTC.

This clone appeared a single time. This chain joins TRBV29-1 and TRBJ1-2, with D maybe TRBD1 (6 bases). This CDR3 comprises 13 residues. The V gene lost 0 bases and the J gene lost 6 bases, with 11 bases spanning the gap. Germline values: CDR1 SQVTM, CDR2 ANQGSEA. CDR3 in amino acids: CSVEEGDTDGYTF. CDR3 in DNA: TGCAGCGTTGAAGAGGGGGACACCGATGGCTACACCTTC.

The chain couples TRBV6-1 to TRBJ1-6; 8 bases line up with TRBD1. Germline V lookup: CDR1 MNHNS, CDR2 SASEGT. The CDR3 spans 14 residues. The J segment lost 8 bases and the V segment lost 3 bases, leaving 3 bases of the junction unmatched. The CDR3 loop reads CASSEGQAYSPLHF. For the CDR3, the DNA is TGTGCCAGCAGTGAGGGACAGGCCTATTCACCCCTCCACTTT.

This rearrangement joins TRBV7-2 to TRBJ2-2; the D gene is possibly TRBD1 (6 bases). CDR3 length equals 15 residues. Per the germline V gene, CDR1 is SGHTA and CDR2 is FQGNSA. The germline V and J ends were trimmed by 2 bases and 5 bases, with 12 bases remaining between them. CDR3: CASSLTGKWTGELFF. The CDR3 DNA reads as TGTGCCAGCAGCTTAACAGGGAAGTGGACCGGGGAGCTGTTTTTT.

This clone was seen a handful of times. The V call is TRBV6-1, the J call TRBJ1-2; D gene uncertain. This CDR3 spans 13 amino acids. V was trimmed by 7 bases and J by 7 bases, leaving 16 bases between them. The germline gives CDR1 MNHNS, CDR2 SASEGT. The CDR3 region has the DNA TGTGCCAGCACGGACTCACTTGTGGGTGGCTACACCTTC. Its translation is CASTDSLVGGYTF.